This entry describes one T cell receptor (beta chain). Its antigen is not known. TCRbeta libraries were built with three rounds of nested PCR, modified from ARM-PCR. TCRdb recomputed calls from the multiplex PCR reads with MiXCR, one row per CDR3 protein. The sample shows 40,000 or so distinct CDR3 sequences, roughly 60% of them seen only once. This specimen comes from a study of tumor and adjacent non-tumor tissue in lung cancer. Across the study: Some 3.9 million productive TCRbeta reads were obtained per sample on average.

This CDR3 is 16 amino acids long. The trim removed 7 bases at V and 8 bases at J, leaving 17 bases unmatched. CDR1 is MDHEN, CDR2 SYDVKM, per germline. Overall study results and limits: Top 100 clones took a larger repertoire share in normal lung. Shorter survival was associated with higher TCR diversity in tumors. Compared with tumor, normal lung showed significantly lower TCR diversity.

This sample's RNA came from whole unsorted tissue. This non-tumor lung sample came from over 3 cm beyond the tumor edge. The chain carries TRBV28 and TRBJ1-2; 9 nucleotides agree with TRBD1. The sequenced sample was distant non-tumor lung tissue. This TCR was sampled from a man aged 50 to 60 with non-small cell lung cancer. The CDR3 is CASTPRGTGRLGGYTF. DNA of the CDR3: TGTGCCAGCACCCCCCGGGGGACAGGGCGGTTAGGAGGCTACACCTTC.